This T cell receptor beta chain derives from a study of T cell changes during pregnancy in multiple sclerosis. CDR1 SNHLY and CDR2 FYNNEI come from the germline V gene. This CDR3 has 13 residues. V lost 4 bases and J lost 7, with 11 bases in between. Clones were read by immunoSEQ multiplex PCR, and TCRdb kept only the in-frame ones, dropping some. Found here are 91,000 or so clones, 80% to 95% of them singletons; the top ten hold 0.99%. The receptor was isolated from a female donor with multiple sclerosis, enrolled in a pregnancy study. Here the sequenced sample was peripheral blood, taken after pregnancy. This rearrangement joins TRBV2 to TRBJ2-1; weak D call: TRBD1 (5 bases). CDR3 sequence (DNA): TGTGCCAGCAGTGTCCGTCAGGGAAATGAGCAGTTCTTC. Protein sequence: CASSVRQGNEQFF. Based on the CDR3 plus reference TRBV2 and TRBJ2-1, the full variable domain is EPEVTQTPSHQVTQMGQEVILRCVPISNHLYFYWYRQILGQKVEFLVSFYNNEISEKSEIFDDQFSVERPDGSNFTLKIRSTKLEDSAMYFCASSVRQGNEQFFGPGTRLTVL.